What follows are 32 T cell receptor beta chains derived from one specimen sequenced in a study of T cells in Graves' hyperthyroidism and ophthalmopathy. Amplification targeted TCR beta CDR3 regions from RNA transcripts. HTBI primers were used for first-round RT-PCR of the TCR CDR3. TCRdb re-called the multiplex PCR reads through MiXCR, storing one row per CDR3 protein. The table records some 600,000 distinct CDR3 sequences, approximately 15% of them present only once. The sample taken for sequencing was blood. The receptors come from a woman aged 25 to 39 with Graves' hyperthyroidism that later progressed to Graves' ophthalmopathy.

In regard to this clonotype: One end of the junction fails to match germline, which may point to a read error. This chain links TRBV6-1 with TRBJ2-1; no reliable D call. CDR3 length equals 14 residues. Looked up from germline, CDR1 is MNHNS and CDR2 is SASEGT. The DNA of the CDR3 is TGCGCCAGCAGTGCCGCCCTACAGAGTGGGGAACAGTTCTTC. This encodes CASSAALQSGEQFF.

V usage is TRBV29-1 and J usage is TRBJ2-2, with a possible D match to TRBD1 (5 bases). V dropped 4 bases and J dropped 1 base, with 16 bases sitting between them. The germline CDR1 and CDR2 sequences are SQVTM and ANQGSEA. The CDR3 extends over 16 amino acids. The CDR3 region is CSVGKVGQLNTGELFF. Written as DNA, the CDR3 is TGCAGCGTTGGGAAGGTCGGACAATTGAACACCGGGGAGCTGTTTTTT.

The genes are TRBV9 and TRBJ1-5; D may be TRBD1 (6 bases). V was clipped by 3 bases and J by 8 bases, with 15 bases between them. The CDR3 consists of 14 residues. CDR1 is SGDLS, CDR2 YYNGEE, per germline. CDR3 amino acids: CASSEQGGLEPQHF. CDR3 sequence (DNA): TGTGCCAGCAGCGAACAGGGTGGGTTAGAGCCCCAGCATTTT.

This clonotype was found many times. V usage is TRBV18 and J usage is TRBJ2-3; D is uncertain. Trimming removed 0 bases at V and 4 bases at J, with 11 bases between. Germline CDR1 KGHSH, CDR2 LQKENI. The CDR3 runs 15 residues. The CDR3 sequence is CASSPPDSLPDTQYF. The DNA of the CDR3 is TGTGCCAGCTCACCACCGGATTCTCTGCCAGATACGCAGTATTTT. The whole variable domain, remainder taken from reference TRBV18 and TRBJ2-3, is NAGVMQNPRHLVRRRGQEARLRCSPMKGHSHVYWYRQLPEEGLKFMVYLQKENIIDESGMPKERFSAEFPKEGPSILRIQQVVRGDSAAYFCASSPPDSLPDTQYFGPGTRLTVL.

The chain recombines TRBV6-2 or TRBV6-3 with TRBJ2-7; D unclear. The germline V gene encodes CDR1 MNHEY and CDR2 SVGEGT. Trimming stripped 8 bases from V and 2 bases from J, with 19 bases between. There are 15 residues in the CDR3. CDR3 DNA: TGTGCCAGCGGAGAGTTGCAGGCGATGACCTACGAGCAGTACTTC. Protein sequence: CASGELQAMTYEQYF.

This clonotype was counted ten times or more. J is TRBJ2-7 and V is TRBV10-3; possibly TRBD2 for D (7 bases). Trimming stripped 5 bases from V and 6 bases from J, with 17 bases between. This CDR3 has 14 amino acids. Per germline, CDR1 ENHRY and CDR2 SYGVKD. CDR3 in amino acids: CAISSVNREGEQYF. The DNA for the CDR3 is TGTGCCATCAGTTCGGTTAACAGGGAGGGCGAGCAGTACTTC.

Comments on this clonotype: This is likely a read error, given that the CDR3 carries no conserved phenylalanine or tryptophan at its end. The chain links TRBV7-9 to TRBJ2-7; D gene uncertain. Germline loops: CDR1 SEHNR, CDR2 FQNEAQ (reference sequence). The CDR3 length is 11 residues. The germline V and J ends were trimmed by 3 bases and 4 bases, with 4 bases remaining between them. The CDR3 loop reads CASSFSYEQYL. The CDR3 DNA reads TGTGCCAGCAGCTTTTCATACGAGCAGTACCTC.

The V call is TRBV19, the J call TRBJ2-2, with 7 nucleotides matching TRBD1. CDR3 length equals 15 residues. Germline V gene data show CDR1 as LNHDA and CDR2 as SQIVND (reference sequence). Trimming removed 5 bases from V and 3 bases from J; junction bases left unmatched: 6. CDR3 protein: CASSSTGLYTGELFF. The CDR3 region has the DNA TGTGCCAGTAGTTCGACAGGGTTGTACACCGGGGAGCTGTTTTTT.

The rearrangement uses TRBV20-1 and TRBJ1-4, with 7 bases that match TRBD1. J lost 6 bases, V lost 6 bases, and 4 bases had no gene match. CDR1 and CDR2 from the germline V gene are DFQATT and SNEGSKA (reference sequence). CDR3 length equals 12 residues. CDR3 loop: CSATGRDEKLFF. In DNA, the CDR3 is TGCAGTGCGACAGGGAGGGATGAAAAACTGTTTTTT.

This clonotype was detected many times. J is TRBJ1-2 and V is TRBV6-2 or TRBV6-3; no definite D call. Trimming cost V 2 bases and J 8 bases, with 15 bases left between them. The CDR3 has 14 residues. Germline V lookup: CDR1 MNHEY, CDR2 SVGEGT. Here the CDR3 DNA reads TGTGCCAGCAGTTACAAGTTCTTCACCGGCGGCTACACCTTC. Encoded protein: CASSYKFFTGGYTF.

The chain links TRBV29-1 to TRBJ1-4; 7 bases are a match to TRBD1. The trim removed 4 bases at V and 6 bases at J, leaving 8 bases unmatched. There are 14 residues in the CDR3. Looked up from germline, CDR1 is SQVTM and CDR2 is ANQGSEA. The chain's CDR3 is CSVGGEGADEKLFF. The CDR3 bases are TGCAGCGTTGGAGGAGAGGGGGCGGATGAAAAACTGTTTTTT.

In its sample, this clonotype was seen many times. The J gene is TRBJ1-2, the V gene TRBV2; D is undetermined. The CDR3 is 12 residues long. Trimming stripped 3 bases from V and 4 bases from J, with 6 bases between. Germline loops: CDR1 SNHLY, CDR2 FYNNEI. The DNA of the CDR3 is TGTGCCAGCAGTGAGTCTGCCTATGGCTACACCTTC. This sequence encodes CASSESAYGYTF.

V is TRBV2 and J is TRBJ1-3; tentatively, D is TRBD1 (5 bases). The germline CDR1 and CDR2 sequences are SNHLY and FYNNEI. With 4 bases removed from V and 8 bases from J, the gap between germline ends came to 12 bases. CDR3 length: 13 residues. The CDR3 protein is CASSGQGVHTIYF. The CDR3 DNA is TGTGCCAGCAGTGGTCAGGGAGTGCACACCATATATTTT.

This clonotype was seen repeatedly, ten times or more. This chain connects TRBV9 to TRBJ2-6; D is possibly TRBD1 (6 bases). Germline assignment: CDR1 SGDLS and CDR2 YYNGEE. The CDR3 covers 18 residues. V dropped 4 bases and J dropped 0 bases, with 17 bases sitting between them. CDR3 nucleotide sequence: TGTGCCAGCAGCTCGCGGACAGCCCCTATCTCTGGGGCCAACGTCCTGACTTTC. As protein: CASSSRTAPISGANVLTF.

This clonotype was observed many times. The V call is TRBV20-1, the J call TRBJ2-1, with D possibly called TRBD1 or TRBD2 (6 bases each). The ends were cut back, 4 bases at V and 8 bases at J, with 18 bases in the middle. In germline, CDR1 is DFQATT, CDR2 SNEGSKA (reference sequence). This CDR3 comprises 14 residues. The CDR3 DNA sequence: TGCAGTGCTAAAAGTGGTCGGGGGACATATGAGCAGTTCTTC. Amino acids: CSAKSGRGTYEQFF.

This clonotype was observed at least ten times. CDR3 DNA sequence: TGTGCCAGCAGCTCCCCCACCCCGTCCAATGAGCAGTTCTTC. It yields the protein CASSSPTPSNEQFF. The chain joins TRBV7-2 to TRBJ2-1; D gene uncertain. V lost 4 bases, J lost 6 bases, and 13 bases lay in between. CDR1 is SGHTA and CDR2 is FQGNSA in the germline V gene. This CDR3 contains 14 residues.

This clonotype was observed many times. V is TRBV9 and J is TRBJ2-7, with a weak D call TRBD2 (5 bases). V gave up 0 bases and J gave up 4 bases, with 8 bases separating them. This CDR3 region has 13 residues. The germline V gene has CDR1 SGDLS and CDR2 YYNGEE. The CDR3 DNA is TGTGCCAGCAGCGTAGTTGAGGGATACGAGCAGTACTTC. Translation gives CASSVVEGYEQYF.

This chain links TRBV4-1 with TRBJ2-1, with TRBD2 identical over 8 bases. J gave up 0 bases and V 4 bases, and 11 bases lay outside the gene matches. The CDR3 covers 18 residues. Germline values: CDR1 MGHRA, CDR2 YSYEKL. This CDR3 reads CASSPHTGLADSYNEQFF. CDR3 sequence (DNA): TGCGCCAGCAGCCCCCACACCGGACTAGCAGACTCCTACAATGAGCAGTTCTTC.

This clonotype was found many times. The chain uses TRBV11-3 and TRBJ2-1; D tentatively fits TRBD1 or TRBD2 (6 bases each). With 5 bases removed from V and 9 bases from J, the gap between germline ends came to 17 bases. The germline CDR1 and CDR2 sequences are SGHNT and YENEEA. The CDR3 is 14 residues long. CDR3 bases: TGTGCCAGCAGCCTCTTCACACAGGGAGGTGAGCAGTTCTTC. Amino acids: CASSLFTQGGEQFF.

J is TRBJ1-2 and V is TRBV6-5; tentatively, D is TRBD1 (6 bases). The CDR3 runs 14 residues. Trimming shortened V by 3 bases and J by 6 bases, and 14 bases separated the two germline ends. CDR1 is MNHEY, CDR2 SVGAGI, per germline. As DNA, the CDR3 is TGTGCCAGCAGTTATATGACAGGTTCAAATGGCTACACCTTC. Its protein product is CASSYMTGSNGYTF.

This clonotype appeared many times. The J gene is TRBJ1-1, the V gene TRBV7-9; no reliable D call. Deletions cut 5 bases from V and 1 base from J, with 14 bases between. Germline-derived CDR1 and CDR2 are SEHNR and FQNEAQ (reference sequence). This CDR3 has 15 amino acids. CDR3 coding DNA: TGTGCCAGCAGCCAAGACGCGCTCGGGAACACTGAAGCTTTCTTT. Its translation is CASSQDALGNTEAFF.

In DNA form, the CDR3 reads TGTGCCATAGGGGACAGGGTGAACACCGGGGAGCTGTTTTTT. Translated: CAIGDRVNTGELFF. The chain has TRBV19 and TRBJ2-2, with 9 bases lining up with TRBD1. V was pared by 10 bases and J by 1 base, with 4 bases of the junction left unmatched. The germline V gene encodes CDR1 LNHDA and CDR2 SQIVND (reference sequence). The CDR3 is made up of 14 amino acids.

In nucleotides, the CDR3 is TGTGCCAGTAGTCGGGGGACAGACTCTGGAAACACCATATATTTT. This gives the protein CASSRGTDSGNTIYF. The chain uses TRBV19 and TRBJ1-3; TRBD1 matches at 7 bases. With V trimmed by 5 bases and J by 0 bases, 4 bases remained unmatched. This CDR3 is 15 amino acids long. Germline V lookup: CDR1 LNHDA, CDR2 SQIVND (reference sequence).

In this sample, this clonotype turned up many times. The V call is TRBV5-5, the J call TRBJ2-7; a possible D gene is TRBD2 (6 bases). This CDR3 has 14 residues. Trimming took 0 bases from V and 3 from J, leaving 10 bases between them. CDR1 is SGHKS and CDR2 is YYEKEE in the germline V gene (reference sequence). The CDR3 loop reads CASSLVTGVYEQYF. CDR3 bases: TGTGCCAGCAGCTTGGTAACGGGAGTCTACGAGCAGTACTTC. Filled out from reference TRBV5-5 and TRBJ2-7, the complete variable domain reads DAGVTQSPTHLIKTRGQQVTLRCSPISGHKSVSWYQQVLGQGPQFIFQYYEKEERGRGNFPDRFSARQFPNYSSELNVNALLLGDSALYLCASSLVTGVYEQYFGPGTRLTVT.

This clonotype was detected only a few times. DNA for the CDR3: TGTGCCAGCCGCCTAGAGGTATTGGCTGAAGCTTTCTTT. It encodes CASRLEVLAEAFF. This chain links TRBV7-9 with TRBJ1-1; no definite D call. Trimming shortened V by 8 bases and J by 6 bases, and 16 bases separated the two germline ends. CDR1 is SEHNR and CDR2 is FQNEAQ in the germline V gene (reference sequence). The length of the CDR3 is 13 residues.

This clonotype occurred many times. V usage is TRBV12-5 and J usage is TRBJ1-2; D might be TRBD1 (5 bases). Germline V lookup: CDR1 LGHNT, CDR2 FRNRAP. The germline V and J ends were trimmed by 3 bases and 8 bases, with 16 bases remaining between them. This CDR3 comprises 14 residues. CDR3 sequence (DNA): TGTGCTAGTGGTTTCGCACAGGAGGTTAGGGGCTACACCTTC. Residues: CASGFAQEVRGYTF.

This clonotype appeared many times. V usage is TRBV5-6 and J usage is TRBJ2-7; 9 bases are a match to TRBD2. Germline CDR1 SGHDT, CDR2 YYEEEE. CDR3 length: 15 amino acids. After removal of 4 bases from V and 7 bases from J, the junction contained 12 bases not matched to a gene. The CDR3 DNA reads TGTGCCAGCAGCCGCCGGGTAGCGGGAGTCACAGAGCAGTACTTC. Protein product: CASSRRVAGVTEQYF.

For the CDR3, the DNA is TGCAGTAGCGGCCAGGAGAGCTCCTATAATTCACCCCTCCACTTT. Protein: CSSGQESSYNSPLHF. The gene calls are TRBV20-1 and TRBJ1-6; the D is unclear. Trimming removed 8 bases from V and 0 bases from J, with 14 bases in between. The germline V gene encodes CDR1 DFQATT and CDR2 SNEGSKA (reference sequence). The CDR3 is 15 amino acids.

This clonotype has only a few counts. The CDR3 here is CASSEAGRHDNEQFF. DNA of the CDR3: TGTGCCAGCAGCGAAGCGGGAAGGCACGACAATGAGCAGTTCTTC. J is TRBJ2-1 and V is TRBV9, with 7 bases lining up with TRBD2. This CDR3 contains 15 residues. Germline assignment: CDR1 SGDLS and CDR2 YYNGEE. V shed 3 bases, J shed 5 bases, and the junction held 8 bases outside the gene matches. Full variable domain (outside the CDR3, taken from reference TRBV9 and TRBJ2-1): DSGVTQTPKHLITATGQRVTLRCSPRSGDLSVYWYQQSLDQGLQFLIQYYNGEERAKGNILERFSAQQFPDLHSELNLSSLELGDSALYFCASSEAGRHDNEQFFGPGTRLTVL.

Ten or more counts support this clonotype. J is TRBJ1-3 and V is TRBV6-6; D is undetermined. Germline V gene lookup returns CDR1 MNHNY and CDR2 SVGAGI (reference sequence). The CDR3 runs 14 residues. V dropped 3 bases and J dropped 1 base, with 7 bases sitting between them. CDR3 coding DNA: TGTGCCAGCAGTTATTCGGCTTCTGGAAACACCATATATTTT. Translating it yields CASSYSASGNTIYF.

This clonotype was found many times. This chain uses TRBV28 with TRBJ2-5; D might be TRBD1 (6 bases). The germline gives CDR1 MDHEN, CDR2 SYDVKM. The CDR3 spans 14 residues. V was shortened by 5 bases and J by 1 base, with 11 bases between the two germline ends. In DNA, the CDR3 is TGTGCCAGCAGTCCAAACAGGGTCCAAGAGACCCAGTACTTC. Translating gives CASSPNRVQETQYF.

This clonotype was counted many times. The chain links TRBV30 to TRBJ1-2; perhaps TRBD1 as D (5 bases). Trimming stripped 3 bases from V and 3 bases from J, with 17 bases between. Germline-derived CDR1 and CDR2 are GTSNPN and SVGIG (reference sequence). There are 15 residues in the CDR3. In DNA form, the CDR3 reads TGTGCCTGGAGCAAACCAGGGAATGTCGACTATGGCTACACCTTC. The encoded protein is CAWSKPGNVDYGYTF.